Presented here are 26 T cell receptor beta chains from one specimen sequenced in a study of T cell changes during pregnancy in multiple sclerosis. Here immunoSEQ multiplex PCR was the method, and the copy in TCRdb shows in-frame clones only, minus some. The sample lists about 59,000 clones; 90% to 95% were seen once. This material consisted of peripheral blood, taken in the third trimester of pregnancy. These receptors originate from a female donor in good health, enrolled as a control in a pregnancy study.

The DNA of the CDR3 is TGTGCCAGCGAAAGGACTGCCCGGGATGACGGGGAGCTGTTTTTT. Translating it yields CASERTARDDGELFF. The rearrangement uses TRBV7-3 and TRBJ2-2, with D possibly being TRBD2 (5 bases). Looked up from germline, CDR1 is SGHTA and CDR2 is FQGTGA. V dropped 8 bases and J dropped 7 bases, with 20 bases sitting between them. The CDR3 consists of 15 residues.

The CDR3 DNA reads as TGCGCCAGCAGCCAAGATCGGCCTAGCGGGAGAACCTACGAGCAGTACTTC. Translating gives CASSQDRPSGRTYEQYF. The chain carries TRBV4-3 and TRBJ2-7, with 10 bases aligning to TRBD2. Germline V gene data show CDR1 as LGHNA and CDR2 as YSLEER. The CDR3 is 17 residues long. The junction had 7 bases not matched to a gene; V was cut back by 0 bases and J by 2 bases.

This chain links TRBV12-5 with TRBJ2-1; 9 bases are shared with TRBD2. The CDR3 spans 17 residues. The trim removed 0 bases at V and 9 bases at J, leaving 12 bases unmatched. CDR1 and CDR2 from the germline V gene are LGHNT and FRNRAP. CDR3 DNA sequence: TGTGCTAGTGGTTTGGTACTAGGGCCTAGCGGGGCAACTGAGCAGTTCTTC. This codes for CASGLVLGPSGATEQFF.

This clone was seen only once. This chain joins TRBV29-1 and TRBJ1-4; 9 nucleotides line up with TRBD1. V was pared by 0 bases and J by 5 bases, with 10 bases of the junction left unmatched. CDR1 and CDR2 from the germline V gene are SQVTM and ANQGSEA. The CDR3 totals 17 residues. The CDR3 DNA is TGCAGCGTTGAAGAGGGAACCGGGACAGGGTTCAATGAAAAACTGTTTTTT. Protein product: CSVEEGTGTGFNEKLFF. The full variable domain, completed using reference TRBV29-1 and TRBJ1-4, is SAVISQKPSRDICQRGTSLTIQCQVDSQVTMMFWYRQQPGQSLTLIATANQGSEATYESGFVIDKFPISRPNLTFSTLTVSNMSPEDSSIYLCSVEEGTGTGFNEKLFFGSGTQLSVL.

The rearrangement joins TRBV6-1 to TRBJ1-2; 7 bases align to TRBD1. Germline V CDR1 and CDR2: MNHNS, SASEGT. The V gene end was trimmed by 0 bases and the J gene end by 8 bases; junction bases not matched to a gene: 9. The CDR3 length is 15 residues. Here the CDR3 DNA reads TGTGCCAGCAGTGAAGCGGGAGACAGGGTAGAGGGCTACACCTTC. This sequence encodes CASSEAGDRVEGYTF.

This chain uses TRBV11-3 with TRBJ1-1; the D is unclear. This CDR3 comprises 13 residues. The V end lost 1 base, the J end lost 1 base, and 4 bases lay between the germline ends. Germline values: CDR1 SGHNT, CDR2 YENEEA. The CDR3: CASSLGGNTEAFF. CDR3 nucleotides: TGTGCCAGCAGCTTAGGCGGGAACACTGAAGCTTTCTTT.

The chain employs TRBV6-1 and TRBJ1-1; D not certain. Germline CDR1 and CDR2: MNHNS and SASEGT. The CDR3 has 13 amino acids. Trimming removed 10 bases at V and 1 base at J, with 13 bases between. The DNA of the CDR3 is TGTGCCACCCCTCGGCCGGGGAACACTGAAGCTTTCTTT. Protein: CATPRPGNTEAFF.

The J gene is TRBJ2-1, the V gene TRBV25-1, with TRBD1 identical over 7 bases. The CDR3 has 16 residues. CDR1 is MGHDK and CDR2 is SYGVNS in the germline V gene. V gave up 3 bases and J gave up 5 bases; unmatched junction bases: 10. DNA of the CDR3: TGTGCCAGCAGTGAGTGGACAGGTCCCCGAGACAATGAGCAGTTCTTC. This sequence encodes CASSEWTGPRDNEQFF.

The V and J genes are TRBV5-6 and TRBJ1-1; 8 bases agree with TRBD1. The CDR3 is made up of 19 amino acids. V lost 0 bases to trimming and J lost 1 base; unmatched junction nucleotides: 14. Germline loops: CDR1 SGHDT, CDR2 YYEEEE. In DNA form, the CDR3 reads TGTGCCAGCAGCTTGGAATGGACAGGGATGGAATCACGGAACACTGAAGCTTTCTTT. Translating gives CASSLEWTGMESRNTEAFF.

The rearrangement joins TRBV4-3 to TRBJ2-7; 8 bases match TRBD1. The CDR3 covers 16 residues. Germline-derived CDR1 and CDR2 are LGHNA and YSLEER. The ends lost 3 bases at V and 2 bases at J; junction bases unmatched: 9. The CDR3 protein is CASSQGATGETYEQYF. The CDR3 DNA follows: TGCGCCAGCAGCCAGGGGGCGACAGGGGAAACCTACGAGCAGTACTTC.

This chain connects TRBV2 to TRBJ1-5, with 9 nucleotides matching TRBD1. The CDR3 has 16 amino acids. V lost 3 bases to trimming and J lost 6 bases; unmatched junction nucleotides: 9. CDR1 is SNHLY, CDR2 FYNNEI, per germline. CDR3 sequence (DNA): TGTGCCAGCAGTGACGGGACAGGGAGCATGATTCAGCCCCAGCATTTT. Amino acids: CASSDGTGSMIQPQHF.

This clone has only a few counts. This chain joins TRBV30 and TRBJ1-1, with D uncertain. V was shortened by 0 bases and J by 4 bases, with 9 bases between the two germline ends. Germline lookup yields CDR1 GTSNPN and CDR2 SVGIG (reference sequence). The CDR3 sequence is 13 residues long. The CDR3 loop reads CAWSVRRVTEAFF. The DNA of the CDR3 is TGTGCCTGGAGTGTACGTCGGGTCACTGAAGCTTTCTTT.

V is TRBV7-6 and J is TRBJ2-1; no clear D gene. CDR3 size: 19 residues. V gave up 5 bases and J gave up 3 bases, with 26 bases separating them. Germline lookup yields CDR1 SGHVS and CDR2 FNYEAQ. CDR3 region: CASSPPGRESITFYNEQFF. CDR3 sequence (DNA): TGTGCCAGCAGCCCACCCGGTCGAGAATCCATAACCTTCTACAATGAGCAGTTCTTC.

This clone has a single count. The chain combines TRBV2 with TRBJ1-2; weak D call: TRBD1 (6 bases). Trimming removed 9 bases from V and 2 bases from J, with 13 bases in between. The CDR3 sequence is 13 residues long. Germline CDR1 SNHLY, CDR2 FYNNEI. Here the CDR3 reads CASSPGQNYGYTF. CDR3 nucleotides: TGTGCCAGTTCACCGGGACAAAACTATGGCTACACCTTC.

The table lists this clone with many counts. The chain links TRBV30 to TRBJ1-1; 9 positions agree with TRBD1. Per the germline V gene, CDR1 is GTSNPN and CDR2 is SVGIG (reference sequence). J was trimmed by 10 bases and V by 0 bases; bases with no gene match: 18. This CDR3 is 17 amino acids long. The CDR3 coding sequence is TGTGCCTGGAGTGTACGTTTATCGGGACAGGGCAGAGTGGCAGCTTTCTTT. This translates into CAWSVRLSGQGRVAAFF.

The chain uses TRBV15 and TRBJ2-3; tentative D call: TRBD2 (6 bases). The CDR3 is made up of 16 amino acids. Germline assignment: CDR1 LNHNV and CDR2 YYDKDF (reference sequence). Trimming removed 0 bases from V and 5 bases from J, with 15 bases in between. The chain's CDR3 is CATSRDAGSGKDTQYF. The CDR3 region has the DNA TGTGCCACCAGCAGAGATGCCGGGAGTGGGAAAGATACGCAGTATTTT.

The genes are TRBV6-5 and TRBJ2-3; a possible D gene is TRBD2 (5 bases). Trimming removed 5 bases from V and 5 bases from J, with 17 bases in between. The CDR3 totals 15 residues. Germline CDR1 is MNHEY and CDR2 is SVGAGI. CDR3: CASSVSGHPEDTQYF. The DNA for the CDR3 is TGTGCCAGCAGTGTGAGCGGTCACCCGGAAGATACGCAGTATTTT.

The CDR3 loop reads CASSSARDRGPSGNTIYF. The CDR3 coding sequence is TGTGCCAGCAGCTCTGCGAGGGACAGGGGCCCCTCTGGAAACACCATATATTTT. The J gene is TRBJ1-3, the V gene TRBV5-4; TRBD1 matches at 10 bases. Trimming took 3 bases from V and 0 from J; bases not matched to a gene: 9. From germline, CDR1 is SGHNT and CDR2 YYREEE (reference sequence). The CDR3 length is 18 residues.

V and J are TRBV9 and TRBJ1-5; D might be TRBD1 (5 bases). Germline CDR1 reads SGDLS; CDR2 reads YYNGEE. The CDR3 is 15 amino acids. Trimming pared 0 bases from V and 8 bases from J, leaving 15 bases between. DNA of the CDR3: TGTGCCAGCAGCGTAGGGGGAGGGGCGGACGAGCCCCAGCATTTT. This sequence encodes CASSVGGGADEPQHF.

The chain uses TRBV5-1 and TRBJ2-7; 7 bases fit TRBD2. Germline assignment: CDR1 SGHRS and CDR2 YFSETQ. V lost 1 base and J lost 6; bases outside the gene matches: 7. The CDR3 length is 14 residues. The CDR3 coding sequence is TGCGCCAGCAGCTTGAGCGGGAACGGGCTCGAGCAGTACTTC. Translating gives CASSLSGNGLEQYF. Full variable domain (rest looked up from reference TRBV5-1 and TRBJ2-7): KAGVTQTPRYLIKTRGQQVTLSCSPISGHRSVSWYQQTPGQGLQFLFEYFSETQRNKGNFPGRFSGRQFSNSRSEMNVSTLELGDSALYLCASSLSGNGLEQYFGPGTRLTVT.

V usage is TRBV6-6 and J usage is TRBJ1-5; no clear D gene. The V gene's germline CDR1 is MNHNY and CDR2 SVGAGI (reference sequence). This CDR3 spans 14 amino acids. V was cut by 0 bases and J by 7 bases, with 10 bases left in between. The CDR3 sequence is CASSYSSGEQPQHF. The DNA of the CDR3 is TGTGCCAGCAGTTACTCGAGCGGGGAACAGCCCCAGCATTTT.

This chain connects TRBV7-2 to TRBJ1-2, with D maybe TRBD1 (6 bases). The CDR3 is 15 residues long. Germline V lookup: CDR1 SGHTA, CDR2 FQGNSA. V was clipped by 5 bases and J by 4 bases, with 17 bases between them. The CDR3 here is CASSLTGIRRYGYTF. DNA of the CDR3: TGTGCCAGCAGCCTTACAGGGATAAGGCGCTATGGCTACACCTTC.

V is TRBV11-3 and J is TRBJ1-1; TRBD1 matches 8 bases. This CDR3 contains 16 residues. Losses at the gene ends were 5 bases for V and 2 bases for J; bases not matched to a gene: 10. Germline V CDR1 and CDR2: SGHNT, YENEEA. The DNA for the CDR3 is TGTGCCAGCAGCCTCGGCGCAGGGGGCGGAAACACTGAAGCTTTCTTT. It specifies CASSLGAGGGNTEAFF.

The chain links TRBV4-3 to TRBJ1-2; D gene uncertain. The CDR3 has 15 residues. Germline CDR1 is LGHNA and CDR2 is YSLEER. V gave up 1 base and J gave up 5 bases, with 14 bases separating them. In DNA form, the CDR3 reads TGCGCCAGCAGCCAAGGAACAGACCCCTCATATGGCTACACCTTC. It specifies CASSQGTDPSYGYTF.

This clone was seen once. The CDR3 DNA follows: TGTGCCAGCACCCTACGAGGGGGTTATTCACCCCTCCACTTT. It translates to CASTLRGGYSPLHF. V gene TRBV6-5 combines with J gene TRBJ1-6, with D possibly matching TRBD1 (6 bases). The CDR3 covers 14 residues. Trimming pared 7 bases from V and 8 bases from J, leaving 15 bases between. Germline CDR1 reads MNHEY; CDR2 reads SVGAGI.

This chain connects TRBV2 to TRBJ1-6; D might be TRBD1 (5 bases). Germline values: CDR1 SNHLY, CDR2 FYNNEI. The V end was cut by 6 bases, the J end by 0 bases, with 12 bases between. The CDR3 is 16 residues long. CDR3 coding DNA: TGTGCCAGCAGCCACAGGCAGAGCTCCTATAATTCACCCCTCCACTTT. Translation: CASSHRQSSYNSPLHF.